This TCR beta chain was found in a study of beta chain features in type 1 diabetes. General observations from the study: Because the template was cDNA, high-expressing cells might be over-represented. Moderate but significant shortening of TCRB CDR3s was recorded in all four CD4+ subsets from Type 1 diabetes patients.

The CDR3 spans 15 residues. Germline V lookup: CDR1 SGHVS, CDR2 FQNEAQ. The V and J ends lost 1 base and 3 bases, in that order; junction bases with no gene match: 3. Of the isolated RNA, all was reverse transcribed, and so the sequenced material was expressed TCRB transcripts. Sequencing used immunoSEQ multiplex PCR; TCRdb keeps in-frame clones, though not all of them. The sample includes approximately 44,000 clones, around 71% of them seen just once. The table lists this clone with a few counts. Its antigen is not identified. This chain uses TRBV7-8 with TRBJ2-3; the match to TRBD2 covers 8 bases. This TCR was sampled from a woman aged 18-30 years with type 1 diabetes. Material for sequencing was Tregs from blood. CDR3 sequence: CASSLDLAGTDTQYF. The CDR3 DNA reads TGTGCCAGCAGCTTAGATTTAGCGGGAACAGATACGCAGTATTTT.